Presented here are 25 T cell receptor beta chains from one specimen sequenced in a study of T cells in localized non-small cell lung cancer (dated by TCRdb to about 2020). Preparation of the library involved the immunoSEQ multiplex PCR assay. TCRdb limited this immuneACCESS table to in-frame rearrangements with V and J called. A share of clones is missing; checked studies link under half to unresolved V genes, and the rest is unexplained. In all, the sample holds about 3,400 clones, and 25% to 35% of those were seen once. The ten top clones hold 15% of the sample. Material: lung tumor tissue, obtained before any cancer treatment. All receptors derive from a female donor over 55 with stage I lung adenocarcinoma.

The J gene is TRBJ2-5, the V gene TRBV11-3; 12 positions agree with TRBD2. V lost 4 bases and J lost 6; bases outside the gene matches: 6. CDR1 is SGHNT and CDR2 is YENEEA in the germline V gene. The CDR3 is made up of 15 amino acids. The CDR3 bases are TGTGCCAGCAGCTGGACTAGCGGGGTGGAAAAGACCCAGTACTTC. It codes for CASSWTSGVEKTQYF.

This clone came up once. The CDR3 DNA is TGTGCCAGCTCACCCAGCATGCGGGACCAGAACACCGGGGAGCTGTTTTTT. Translated: CASSPSMRDQNTGELFF. V and J are TRBV18 and TRBJ2-2, with TRBD2 as a possible D gene (6 bases). The CDR3 has 17 amino acids. Germline CDR1 KGHSH, CDR2 LQKENI. Trimming stripped 3 bases from V and 1 base from J, with 15 bases between.

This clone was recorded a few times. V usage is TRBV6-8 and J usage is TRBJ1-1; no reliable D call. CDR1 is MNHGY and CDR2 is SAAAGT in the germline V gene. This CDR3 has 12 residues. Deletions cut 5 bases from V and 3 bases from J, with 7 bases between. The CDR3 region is CASSGWDTEAFF. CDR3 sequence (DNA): TGTGCCAGCAGTGGGTGGGACACTGAAGCTTTCTTT.

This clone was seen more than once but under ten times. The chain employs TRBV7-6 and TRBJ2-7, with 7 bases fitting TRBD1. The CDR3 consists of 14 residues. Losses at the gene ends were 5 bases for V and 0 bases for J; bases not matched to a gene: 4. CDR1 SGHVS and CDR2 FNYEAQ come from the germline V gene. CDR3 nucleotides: TGTGCCAGCAGCGCCCGACAGGGCTCCTACGAGCAGTACTTC. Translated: CASSARQGSYEQYF. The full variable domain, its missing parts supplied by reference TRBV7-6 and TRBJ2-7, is GAGVSQSPRYKVTKRGQDVALRCDPISGHVSLYWYRQALGQGPEFLTYFNYEAQQDKSGLPNDRFSAERPEGSISTLTIQRTEQRDSAMYRCASSARQGSYEQYFGPGTRLTVT.

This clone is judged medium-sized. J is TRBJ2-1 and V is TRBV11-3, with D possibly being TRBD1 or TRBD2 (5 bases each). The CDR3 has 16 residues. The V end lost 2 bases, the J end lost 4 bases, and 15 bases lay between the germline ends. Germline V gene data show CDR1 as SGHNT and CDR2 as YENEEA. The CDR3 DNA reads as TGTGCCAGCAGCTTACAAGGGACGACGTCATACAATGAGCAGTTCTTC. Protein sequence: CASSLQGTTSYNEQFF.

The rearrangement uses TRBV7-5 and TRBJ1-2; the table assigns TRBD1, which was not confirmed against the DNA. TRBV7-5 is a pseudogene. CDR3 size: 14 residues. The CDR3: CASSPGTGAYGYTF. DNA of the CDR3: TGTGCCAGCAGCCCCGGGACAGGGGCATATGGCTACACCTTC.

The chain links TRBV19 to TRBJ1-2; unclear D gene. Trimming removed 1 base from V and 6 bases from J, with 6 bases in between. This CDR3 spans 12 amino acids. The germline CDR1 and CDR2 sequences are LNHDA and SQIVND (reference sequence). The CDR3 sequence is CASSIGGDGYTF. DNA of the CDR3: TGTGCCAGTAGTATAGGCGGAGATGGCTACACCTTC.

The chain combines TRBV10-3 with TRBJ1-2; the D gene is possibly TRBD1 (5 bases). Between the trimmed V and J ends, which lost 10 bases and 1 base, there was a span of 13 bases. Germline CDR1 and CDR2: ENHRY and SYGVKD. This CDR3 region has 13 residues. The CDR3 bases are TGTGCCACGAAGACAGACCTTAACTATGGCTACACCTTC. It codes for CATKTDLNYGYTF.

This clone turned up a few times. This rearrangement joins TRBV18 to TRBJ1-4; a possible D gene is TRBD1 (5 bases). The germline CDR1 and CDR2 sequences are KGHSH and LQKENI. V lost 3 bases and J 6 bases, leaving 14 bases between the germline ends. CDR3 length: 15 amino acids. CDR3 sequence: CASSPVRTGDEKLFF. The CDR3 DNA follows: TGTGCCAGCTCACCGGTCAGGACGGGGGATGAAAAACTGTTTTTT.

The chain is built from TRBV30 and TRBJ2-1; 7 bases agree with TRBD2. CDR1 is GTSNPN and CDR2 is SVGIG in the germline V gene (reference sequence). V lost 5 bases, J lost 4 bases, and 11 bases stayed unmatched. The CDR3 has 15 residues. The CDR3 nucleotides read TGTGCCTGGTTACAAGGGAGCGGGGATTACAATGAGCAGTTCTTC. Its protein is CAWLQGSGDYNEQFF.

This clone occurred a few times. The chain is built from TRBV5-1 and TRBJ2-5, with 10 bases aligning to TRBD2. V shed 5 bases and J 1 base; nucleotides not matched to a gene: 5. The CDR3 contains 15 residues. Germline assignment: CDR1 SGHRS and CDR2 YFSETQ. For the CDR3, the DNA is TGCGCCAGCAGTGCCGGGACTAGCGTCCAAGAGACCCAGTACTTC. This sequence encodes CASSAGTSVQETQYF.

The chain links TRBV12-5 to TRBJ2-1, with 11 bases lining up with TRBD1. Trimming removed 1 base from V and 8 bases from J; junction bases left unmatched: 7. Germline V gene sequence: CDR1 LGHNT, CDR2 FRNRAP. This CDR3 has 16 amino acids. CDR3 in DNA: TGTGCTAGTGGTTTGGGGACAGGGGGCTTTGTCTATGAGCAGTTCTTC. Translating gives CASGLGTGGFVYEQFF.

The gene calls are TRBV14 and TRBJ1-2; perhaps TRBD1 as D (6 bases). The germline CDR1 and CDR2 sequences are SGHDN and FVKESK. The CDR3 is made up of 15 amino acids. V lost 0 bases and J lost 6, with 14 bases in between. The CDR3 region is CASSQDRGAGNGYTF. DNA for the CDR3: TGTGCCAGCAGCCAAGATCGGGGGGCTGGGAATGGCTACACCTTC.

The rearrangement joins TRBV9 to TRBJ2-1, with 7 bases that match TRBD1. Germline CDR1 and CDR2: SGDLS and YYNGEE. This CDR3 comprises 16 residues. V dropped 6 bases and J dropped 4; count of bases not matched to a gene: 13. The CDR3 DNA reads TGTGCCAGCACCATAGGGGGCTCATCGCCTTACAATGAGCAGTTCTTC. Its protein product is CASTIGGSSPYNEQFF.

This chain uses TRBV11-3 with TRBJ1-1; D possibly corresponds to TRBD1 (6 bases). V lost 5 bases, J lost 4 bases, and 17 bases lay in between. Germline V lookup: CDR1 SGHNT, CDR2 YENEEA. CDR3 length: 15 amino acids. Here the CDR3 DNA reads TGTGCCAGCAGCGGGGGGGGCAGGGAAGGCACTGAAGCTTTCTTT. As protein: CASSGGGREGTEAFF.

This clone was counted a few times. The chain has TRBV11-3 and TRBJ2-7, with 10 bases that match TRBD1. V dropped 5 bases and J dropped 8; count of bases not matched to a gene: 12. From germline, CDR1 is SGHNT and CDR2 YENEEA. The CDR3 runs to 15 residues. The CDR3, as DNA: TGTGCCAGCAGCCTAATAGGGACAGGGGTGCGTAAGCAGTACTTC. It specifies CASSLIGTGVRKQYF.

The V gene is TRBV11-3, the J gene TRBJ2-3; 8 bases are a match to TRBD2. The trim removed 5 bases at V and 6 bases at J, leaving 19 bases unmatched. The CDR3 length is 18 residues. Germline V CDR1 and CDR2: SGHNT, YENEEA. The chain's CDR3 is CASSQVSGGAVDPDTQYF. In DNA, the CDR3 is TGTGCCAGCAGCCAAGTCTCCGGGGGGGCCGTTGACCCCGATACGCAGTATTTT.

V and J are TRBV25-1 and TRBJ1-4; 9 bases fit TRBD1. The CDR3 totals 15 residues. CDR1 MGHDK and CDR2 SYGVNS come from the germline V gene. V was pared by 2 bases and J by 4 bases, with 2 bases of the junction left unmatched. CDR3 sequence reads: CASSEATGGNEKLFF. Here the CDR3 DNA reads TGTGCCAGCAGTGAAGCGACAGGGGGTAATGAAAAACTGTTTTTT.

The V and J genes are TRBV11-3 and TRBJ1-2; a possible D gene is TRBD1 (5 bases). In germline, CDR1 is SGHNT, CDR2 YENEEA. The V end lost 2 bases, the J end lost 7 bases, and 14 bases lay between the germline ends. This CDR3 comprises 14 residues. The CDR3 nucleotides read TGTGCCAGCAGCTTAATTATCGGAGACAGTGGCTACACCTTC. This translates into CASSLIIGDSGYTF.

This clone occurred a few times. CDR3 region: CASSPGQAIYEQYF. The CDR3 DNA reads TGCGCCAGCAGCCCGGGACAGGCAATCTACGAGCAGTACTTC. The J gene is TRBJ2-7, the V gene TRBV5-1, with 8 bases that match TRBD1. The CDR3 runs to 14 residues. V shed 4 bases and J 3 bases; nucleotides not matched to a gene: 6. Germline-derived CDR1 and CDR2 are SGHRS and YFSETQ.

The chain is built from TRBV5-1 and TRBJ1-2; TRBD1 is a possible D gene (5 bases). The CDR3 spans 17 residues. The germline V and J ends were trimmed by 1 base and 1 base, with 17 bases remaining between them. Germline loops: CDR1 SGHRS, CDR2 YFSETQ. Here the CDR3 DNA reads TGCGCCAGCAGCTTGTACGGCAGGGAGTCGGGTAACTATGGCTACACCTTC. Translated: CASSLYGRESGNYGYTF.

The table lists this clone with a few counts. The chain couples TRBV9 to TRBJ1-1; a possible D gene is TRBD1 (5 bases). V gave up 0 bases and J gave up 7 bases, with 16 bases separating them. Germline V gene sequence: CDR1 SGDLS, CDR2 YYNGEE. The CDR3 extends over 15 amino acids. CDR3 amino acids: CASSVVSGGDNEAFF. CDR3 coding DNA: TGTGCCAGCAGCGTAGTGTCTGGAGGGGATAATGAAGCTTTCTTT.

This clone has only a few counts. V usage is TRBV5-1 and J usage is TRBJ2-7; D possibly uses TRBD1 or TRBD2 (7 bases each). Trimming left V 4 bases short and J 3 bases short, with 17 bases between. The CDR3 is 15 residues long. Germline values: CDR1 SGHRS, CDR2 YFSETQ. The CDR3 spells CASSLGGTENYEQYF. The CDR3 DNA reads TGCGCCAGCAGCCTGGGGGGGACAGAGAACTACGAGCAGTACTTC.

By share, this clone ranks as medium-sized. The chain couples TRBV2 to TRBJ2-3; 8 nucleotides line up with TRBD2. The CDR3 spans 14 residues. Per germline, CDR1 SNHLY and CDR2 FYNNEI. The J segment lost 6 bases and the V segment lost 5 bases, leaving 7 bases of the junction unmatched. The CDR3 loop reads CASSFRGGRDTQYF. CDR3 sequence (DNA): TGTGCCAGCAGTTTTCGGGGGGGCCGGGATACGCAGTATTTT.

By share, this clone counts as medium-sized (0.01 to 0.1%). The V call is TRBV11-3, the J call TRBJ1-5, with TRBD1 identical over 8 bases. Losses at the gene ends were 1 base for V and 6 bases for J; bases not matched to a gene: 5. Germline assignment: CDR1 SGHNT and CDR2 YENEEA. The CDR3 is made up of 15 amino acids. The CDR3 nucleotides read TGTGCCAGCAGCTTAGGGACAGGGTTCTTTCAGCCCCAGCATTTT. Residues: CASSLGTGFFQPQHF.